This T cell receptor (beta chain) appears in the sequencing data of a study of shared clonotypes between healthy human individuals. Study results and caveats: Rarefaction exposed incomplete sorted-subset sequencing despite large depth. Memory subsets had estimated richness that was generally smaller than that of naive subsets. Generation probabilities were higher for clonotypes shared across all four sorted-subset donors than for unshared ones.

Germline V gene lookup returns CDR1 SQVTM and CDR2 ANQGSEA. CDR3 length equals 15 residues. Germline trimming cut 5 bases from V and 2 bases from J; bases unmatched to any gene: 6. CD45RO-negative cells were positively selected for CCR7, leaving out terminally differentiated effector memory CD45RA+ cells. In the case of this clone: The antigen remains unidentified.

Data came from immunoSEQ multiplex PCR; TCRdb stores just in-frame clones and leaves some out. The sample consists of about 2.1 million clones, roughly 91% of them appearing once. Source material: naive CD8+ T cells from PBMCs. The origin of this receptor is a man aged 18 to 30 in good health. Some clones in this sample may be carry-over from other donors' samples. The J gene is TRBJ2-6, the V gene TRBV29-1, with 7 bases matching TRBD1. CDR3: CSVFNRGAGANVLTF. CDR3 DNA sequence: TGCAGCGTTTTCAACAGGGGCGCTGGGGCCAACGTCCTGACTTTC.